The clone carrying this T cell receptor (beta chain) was recorded at least ten times. This sample is drawn from a study of T-cell reconstitution after alpha-beta-depleted transplantation in children. The library targeted TCRbeta and was prepared with unique molecular identifiers. TCRdb re-called the PCR reads through MiXCR, storing one row per CDR3 protein. The sample carries 490,000 or so distinct CDR3 sequences, approximately 10% recorded once. The receptor was isolated from a child aged 2 to 15 with inherited bone marrow failure, due to receive a stem cell transplant. The material sequenced was PBMCs, taken before TCRalphabeta/CD19-depleted stem cell transplant.

The CDR3: CATTSGKPYNEQFF. In nucleotides, the CDR3 is TGTGCCACGACTAGCGGGAAGCCTTACAATGAGCAGTTCTTC. The rearrangement joins TRBV15 to TRBJ2-1, with 11 nucleotides matching TRBD2. Trimming removed 9 bases from V and 4 bases from J; junction bases left unmatched: 5. This CDR3 has 14 residues. CDR1 is LNHNV and CDR2 is YYDKDF in the germline V gene (reference sequence).